Sequencing of this TCR beta chain was carried out in a study of radiation and T cells in renal cell carcinoma. The assay was immunoSEQ multiplex PCR, and TCRdb's table has in-frame clones only and misses some. Of roughly 140,000 clones listed, approximately 88% are singletons. V gave up 3 bases and J gave up 3 bases; unmatched junction bases: 10. CDR1 PRHDT and CDR2 FYEKMQ come from the germline V gene (reference sequence). This CDR3 contains 18 residues. The time point was: blood 2 weeks post-SBRT. Regarding treatment: 15 Gy SBRT to primary tumor, nephrectomy 4 weeks later. The TCR comes from a woman in her forties or fifties with renal cell carcinoma. The chain joins TRBV13 to TRBJ2-7; 14 bases align to TRBD2. Sequencing was performed on blood, taken from a patient whose treatment included radiotherapy and nephrectomy. The CDR3 DNA reads as TGTGCCAGCAGCTTCCCAGGGACTAGCGGGGGCGCGGTCTACGAGCAGTACTTC. Amino acids: CASSFPGTSGGAVYEQYF.